This entry concerns a single T cell receptor (beta chain). The germline gives CDR1 SGHRS, CDR2 YFSETQ. The CDR3 contains 15 residues. The V end was cut by 1 base, the J end by 7 bases, with 14 bases between. The data were obtained in a study of blood T cell repertoires in COVID-19. Method: immunoSEQ multiplex PCR; TCRdb's copy keeps in-frame clones and lacks some. The data hold 210,000 or so clones, with 70% to 90% observed a single time. The source material was peripheral blood. The chain uses TRBV5-1 and TRBJ1-4; perhaps TRBD1 as D (5 bases). This clonotype was sampled from a woman older than 75 with acute or convalescent COVID-19. This CDR3 reads CASSLLQAGSEKLFF. The CDR3 nucleotides read TGCGCCAGCAGCTTGTTACAGGCCGGGAGTGAAAAACTGTTTTTT.